This note documents a single T cell receptor (beta chain) sequence. The antigen is not known. Template switching added a universal primer site; cDNA carried unique molecular identifiers. TCRdb re-analysed the 5' RACE reads in MiXCR, keeping a single row per CDR3 protein. The sample lists hundreds of thousands of distinct CDR3 sequences; 15% to 20% were seen once. The CDR3 runs to 14 residues. The V and J ends lost 2 bases and 3 bases respectively, with 8 bases between them. These data belong to a study of identical twins. Regarding the study as a whole: Fewer insertions characterized abundant cord blood beta clonotypes, whereas memory repertoires showed none.

The sample was also linked to a second study, of T cells expressing NK-cell markers. As that report states: The TCR beta repertoires were obtained from sorted CD3+CD56+NKG2C+, CD3+CD56+NKG2C- and CD3+CD56-NKG2C+ T cells. Seven HCMV-seropositive donors and one seronegative donor made up the eight sequenced donors.

This TCR was sampled from a woman between 18 and 29 years old in good health. V is TRBV12-3 or TRBV12-4 and J is TRBJ1-5, with D unclear. The sequenced sample was PBMCs. The CDR3: CASSLRGFNQPQHF. In DNA form, the CDR3 reads TGTGCCAGCAGTTTACGGGGATTCAATCAGCCCCAGCATTTT.